Listed below are T cell receptor beta chains from one sample, sequenced in a study of control samples from healthy donors and cancer patients. Repertoires were generated with immunoSEQ multiplex PCR, while TCRdb's copy carries only in-frame clones and drops some. This sample has 400,000 to 450,000 clones, with about nine tenths found just once. Sequenced material: PBMCs. These receptor sequences come from a man in his forties or fifties with head and neck cancer. Both conserved end residues are part of each CDR3. The D gene is left open where the match is weak. Clone sizes are given selectively: once, few, many, or a class where the clone is expanded.

len	v_gene	d_gene	j_gene	abundance	CDR3aa	CDR3nt
15	TRBV27	TRBD1	TRBJ1-5	-	CASSPRDRVSQPQHF	TGTGCCAGCAGTCCCAGGGACAGGGTTAGTCAGCCCCAGCATTTT
14	TRBV5-6	TRBD1	TRBJ2-1	-	CASSLGGPQGKQFF	TGTGCCAGCAGCTTGGGGGGTCCACAGGGGAAGCAGTTCTTC
19	TRBV4-1	TRBD2	TRBJ2-1	-	CASSQDGLAGGGSDNEQFF	TGCGCCAGCAGCCAAGATGGACTAGCGGGAGGGGGTTCGGACAATGAGCAGTTCTTC
17	TRBV11-1	TRBD2	TRBJ2-3	-	CASSLARGNPSTDTQYF	TGTGCCAGCAGCTTAGCGCGGGGGAACCCTAGCACAGATACGCAGTATTTT
16	TRBV11-2	TRBD2	TRBJ2-1	-	CASSLLAGGSLNEQFF	TGTGCCAGCAGCCTATTAGCGGGAGGATCACTTAATGAGCAGTTCTTC
15	TRBV24-1	-	TRBJ1-3	-	CATNTRGAKGNTIYF	TGTGCCACTAACACCCGGGGGGCGAAGGGAAACACCATATATTTT
12	TRBV30	-	TRBJ1-2	-	CAWSVGGHGYTF	TGTGCCTGGAGTGTTGGAGGGCACGGCTACACCTTC
14	TRBV2	TRBD1	TRBJ2-2	few	CASSWDRGTGELFF	TGTGCCAGCAGCTGGGACAGGGGGACCGGGGAGCTGTTTTTT
13	TRBV6-5	-	TRBJ1-4	-	CATLTEYNEKLFF	TGTGCCACCCTGACAGAATATAATGAAAAACTGTTTTTT
11	TRBV30	-	TRBJ2-7	once	CAWSVRNEQYF	TGTGCCTGGAGTGTTAGGAACGAGCAGTACTTC
14	TRBV15	TRBD1	TRBJ1-1	-	CATSSNRGGTEAFF	TGTGCCACCAGCAGTAACAGGGGAGGCACTGAAGCTTTCTTT